Sequencing of this T cell receptor (beta chain) was carried out in a study of blood T cells in healthy people across ages. Next came a second PCR, run for 7 to 11 cycles, which used a sample-barcoded 5' primer along with a J-beta primer mix. TCRdb fed the 5' RACE reads into MiXCR, producing one record per CDR3 protein. The sample lists hundreds of thousands of distinct CDR3 sequences, 40% to 60% occurring once. In regard to this clonotype: A much more abundant neighbour one base away suggests this may be a read error.

The CDR3 is 15 amino acids. CDR1 is MNHEY, CDR2 SMNVEV, per germline (reference sequence). The V and J ends lost 6 bases and 0 bases, in that order; junction bases with no gene match: 5. The origin of this receptor is a man aged 25 to 40 in good health. V is TRBV27 and J is TRBJ1-5, with TRBD1 matching 7 bases. The sample was blood. CDR3 DNA sequence: TGTGCCAGCAGCCGAGACAGGGTTAGCAATCAGCCCCAGCATTTT. Protein sequence: CASSRDRVSNQPQHF.